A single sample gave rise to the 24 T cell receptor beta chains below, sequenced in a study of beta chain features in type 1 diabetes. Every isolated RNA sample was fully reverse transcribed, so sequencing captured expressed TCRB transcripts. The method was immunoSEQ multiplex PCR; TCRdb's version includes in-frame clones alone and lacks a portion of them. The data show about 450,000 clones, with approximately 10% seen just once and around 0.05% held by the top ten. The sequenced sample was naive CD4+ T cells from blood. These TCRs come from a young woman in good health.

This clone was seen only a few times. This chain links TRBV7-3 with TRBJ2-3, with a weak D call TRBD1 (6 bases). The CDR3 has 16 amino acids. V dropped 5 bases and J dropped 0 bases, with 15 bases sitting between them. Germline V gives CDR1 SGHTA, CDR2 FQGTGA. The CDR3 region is CASSRQPGASTDTQYF. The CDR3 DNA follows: TGTGCCAGCAGCCGACAACCAGGGGCTAGCACAGATACGCAGTATTTT.

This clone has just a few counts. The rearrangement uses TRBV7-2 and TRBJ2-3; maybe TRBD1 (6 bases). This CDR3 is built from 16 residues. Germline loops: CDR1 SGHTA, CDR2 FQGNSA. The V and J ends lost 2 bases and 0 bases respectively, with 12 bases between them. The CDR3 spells CASSLTGQTSTDTQYF. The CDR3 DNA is TGTGCCAGCAGCTTAACCGGACAGACTAGCACAGATACGCAGTATTTT.

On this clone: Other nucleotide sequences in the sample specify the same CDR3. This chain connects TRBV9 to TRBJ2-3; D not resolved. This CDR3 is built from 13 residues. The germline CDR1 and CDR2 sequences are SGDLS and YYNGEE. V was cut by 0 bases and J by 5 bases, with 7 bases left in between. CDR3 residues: CASSVDSGDTQYF. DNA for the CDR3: TGTGCCAGCAGCGTAGATTCGGGAGATACGCAGTATTTT.

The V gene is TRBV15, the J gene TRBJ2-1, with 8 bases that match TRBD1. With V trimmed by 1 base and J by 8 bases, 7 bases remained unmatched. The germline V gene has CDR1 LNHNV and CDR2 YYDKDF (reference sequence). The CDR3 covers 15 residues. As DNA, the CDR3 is TGTGCCACCAGCAGAGGTGGGACAGGAGGGGATGAGCAGTTCTTC. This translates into CATSRGGTGGDEQFF.

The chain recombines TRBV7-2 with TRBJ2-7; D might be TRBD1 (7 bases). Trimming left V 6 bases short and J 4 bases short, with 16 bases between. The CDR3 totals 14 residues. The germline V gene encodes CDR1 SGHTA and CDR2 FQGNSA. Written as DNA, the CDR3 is TGTGCCAGCAGGCACAGGGGAGGAATTTACGAGCAGTACTTC. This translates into CASRHRGGIYEQYF.

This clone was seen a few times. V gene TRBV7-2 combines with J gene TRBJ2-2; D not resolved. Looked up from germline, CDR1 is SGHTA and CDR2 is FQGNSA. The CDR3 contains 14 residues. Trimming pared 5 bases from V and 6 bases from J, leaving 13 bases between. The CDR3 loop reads CASSLRVRPGELFF. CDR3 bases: TGTGCCAGCAGCCTCCGCGTGCGCCCCGGGGAGCTGTTTTTT.

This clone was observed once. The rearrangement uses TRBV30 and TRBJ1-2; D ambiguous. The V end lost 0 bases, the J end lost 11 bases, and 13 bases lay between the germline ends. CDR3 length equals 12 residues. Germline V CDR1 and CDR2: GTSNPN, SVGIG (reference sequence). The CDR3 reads CAWSVLYSGYTF. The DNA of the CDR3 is TGTGCCTGGAGTGTACTTTACTCGGGGTACACCTTC.

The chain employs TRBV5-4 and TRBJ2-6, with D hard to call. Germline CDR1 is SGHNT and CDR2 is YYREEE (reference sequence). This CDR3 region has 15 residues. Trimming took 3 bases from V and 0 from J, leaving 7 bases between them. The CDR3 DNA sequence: TGTGCCAGCAGCTCCGCGACCTCTGGGGCCAACGTCCTGACTTTC. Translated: CASSSATSGANVLTF. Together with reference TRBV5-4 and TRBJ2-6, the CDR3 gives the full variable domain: ETGVTQSPTHLIKTRGQQVTLRCSSQSGHNTVSWYQQALGQGPQFIFQYYREEENGRGNFPPRFSGLQFPNYSSELNVNALELDDSALYLCASSSATSGANVLTFGAGSRLTVL.

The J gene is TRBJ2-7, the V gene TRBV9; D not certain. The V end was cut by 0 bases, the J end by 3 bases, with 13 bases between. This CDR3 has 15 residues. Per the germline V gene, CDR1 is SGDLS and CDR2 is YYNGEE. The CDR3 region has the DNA TGTGCCAGCAGCGTAGATCTGCCGATTCTCTACGAGCAGTACGTC. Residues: CASSVDLPILYEQYV.

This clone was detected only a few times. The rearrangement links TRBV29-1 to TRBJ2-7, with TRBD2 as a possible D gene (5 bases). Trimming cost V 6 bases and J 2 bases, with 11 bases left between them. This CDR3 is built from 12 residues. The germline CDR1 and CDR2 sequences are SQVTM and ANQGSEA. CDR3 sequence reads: CSVTAGTYEQYF. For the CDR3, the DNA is TGCAGCGTCACCGCCGGGACCTACGAGCAGTACTTC.

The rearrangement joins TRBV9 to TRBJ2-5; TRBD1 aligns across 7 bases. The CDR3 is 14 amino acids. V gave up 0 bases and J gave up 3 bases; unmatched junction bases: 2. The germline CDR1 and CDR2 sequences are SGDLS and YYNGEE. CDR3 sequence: CASSVDRGKETQYF. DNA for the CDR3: TGTGCCAGCAGCGTAGACAGGGGTAAAGAGACCCAGTACTTC.

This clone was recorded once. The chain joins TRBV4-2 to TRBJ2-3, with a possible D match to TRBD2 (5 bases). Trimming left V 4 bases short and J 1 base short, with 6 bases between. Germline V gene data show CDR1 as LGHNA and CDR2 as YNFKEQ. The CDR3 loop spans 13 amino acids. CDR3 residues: CASSLSGTDTQYF. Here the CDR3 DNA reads TGTGCCAGCAGCCTTAGCGGCACAGATACGCAGTATTTT.

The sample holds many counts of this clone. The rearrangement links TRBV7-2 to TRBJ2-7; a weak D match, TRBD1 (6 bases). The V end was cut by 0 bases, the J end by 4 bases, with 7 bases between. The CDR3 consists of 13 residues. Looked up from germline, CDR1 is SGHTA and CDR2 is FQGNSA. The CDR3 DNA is TGTGCCAGCAGCTTAGCACAGGGTTACGAGCAGTACGTC. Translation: CASSLAQGYEQYV.

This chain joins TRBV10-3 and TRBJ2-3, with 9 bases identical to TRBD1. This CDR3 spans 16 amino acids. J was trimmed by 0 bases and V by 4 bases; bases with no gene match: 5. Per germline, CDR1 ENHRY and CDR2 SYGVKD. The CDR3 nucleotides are TGTGCCATCAGTGCTGTAGGACAGGGGAGCACAGATACGCAGTATTTT. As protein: CAISAVGQGSTDTQYF.

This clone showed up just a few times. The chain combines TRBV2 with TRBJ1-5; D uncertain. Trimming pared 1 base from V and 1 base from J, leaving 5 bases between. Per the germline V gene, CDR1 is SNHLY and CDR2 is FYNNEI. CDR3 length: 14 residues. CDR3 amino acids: CASSEGGSNQPQHF. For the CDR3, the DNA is TGTGCCAGCAGTGAAGGGGGAAGCAATCAGCCCCAGCATTTT.

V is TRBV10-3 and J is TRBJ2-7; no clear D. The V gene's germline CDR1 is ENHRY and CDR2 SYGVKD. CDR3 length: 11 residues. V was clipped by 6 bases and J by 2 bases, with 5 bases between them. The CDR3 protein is CAISDTYEQYV. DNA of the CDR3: TGTGCCATCAGCGATACCTACGAGCAGTACGTC.

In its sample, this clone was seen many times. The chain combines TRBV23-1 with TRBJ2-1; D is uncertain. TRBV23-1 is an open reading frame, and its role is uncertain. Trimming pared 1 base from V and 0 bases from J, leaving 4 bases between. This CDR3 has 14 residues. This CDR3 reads CASSQYGSYNEQFF. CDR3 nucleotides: TGCGCCAGCAGTCAATATGGCTCCTACAATGAGCAGTTCTTC.

The CDR3 spells CAWSPDASTAFF. Here the CDR3 DNA reads TGTGCCTGGAGCCCAGACGCCTCAACGGCTTTCTTT. The rearrangement joins TRBV30 to TRBJ1-1, with D unresolved. The CDR3 is 12 amino acids. Germline V CDR1 and CDR2: GTSNPN, SVGIG (reference sequence). Trimming shortened V by 3 bases and J by 11 bases, and 16 bases separated the two germline ends.

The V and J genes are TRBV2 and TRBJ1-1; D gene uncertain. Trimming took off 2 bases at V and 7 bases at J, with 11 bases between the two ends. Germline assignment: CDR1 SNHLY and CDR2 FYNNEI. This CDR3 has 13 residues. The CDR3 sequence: CASSEQPWGEAFF. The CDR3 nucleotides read TGTGCCAGCAGTGAACAGCCGTGGGGTGAAGCTTTCTTT. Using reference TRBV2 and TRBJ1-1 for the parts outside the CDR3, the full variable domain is EPEVTQTPSHQVTQMGQEVILRCVPISNHLYFYWYRQILGQKVEFLVSFYNNEISEKSEIFDDQFSVERPDGSNFTLKIRSTKLEDSAMYFCASSEQPWGEAFFGQGTRLTVV.

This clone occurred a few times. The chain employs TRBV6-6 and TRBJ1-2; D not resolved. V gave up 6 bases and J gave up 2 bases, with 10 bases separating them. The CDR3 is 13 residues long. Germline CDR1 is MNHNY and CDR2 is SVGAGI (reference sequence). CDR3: CASSHASNYGYTF. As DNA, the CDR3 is TGTGCCAGCAGCCACGCCAGCAACTATGGCTACACCTTC.

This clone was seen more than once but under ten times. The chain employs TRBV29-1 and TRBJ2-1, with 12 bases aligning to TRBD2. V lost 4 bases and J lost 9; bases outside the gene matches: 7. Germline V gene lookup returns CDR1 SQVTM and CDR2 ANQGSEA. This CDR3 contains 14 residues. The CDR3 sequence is CSVAGLAGSSEQFF. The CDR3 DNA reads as TGCAGCGTTGCCGGACTAGCGGGAAGTTCTGAGCAGTTCTTC.

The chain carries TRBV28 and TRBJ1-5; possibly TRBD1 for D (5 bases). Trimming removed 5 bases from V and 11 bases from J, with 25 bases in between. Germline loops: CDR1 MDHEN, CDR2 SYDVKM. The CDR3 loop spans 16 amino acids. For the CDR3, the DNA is TGTGCCAGCAGTGAGACCGGGACTGGGGATATACTGGCCCAGCATTTT. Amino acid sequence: CASSETGTGDILAQHF.

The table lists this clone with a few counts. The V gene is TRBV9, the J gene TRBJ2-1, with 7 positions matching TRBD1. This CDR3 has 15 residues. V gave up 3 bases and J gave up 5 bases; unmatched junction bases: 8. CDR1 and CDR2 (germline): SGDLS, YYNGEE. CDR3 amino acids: CASSAQGLRDNEQFF. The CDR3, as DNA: TGTGCCAGCAGCGCACAGGGGCTAAGGGACAATGAGCAGTTCTTC. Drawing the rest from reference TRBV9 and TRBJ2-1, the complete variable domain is DSGVTQTPKHLITATGQRVTLRCSPRSGDLSVYWYQQSLDQGLQFLIQYYNGEERAKGNILERFSAQQFPDLHSELNLSSLELGDSALYFCASSAQGLRDNEQFFGPGTRLTVL.

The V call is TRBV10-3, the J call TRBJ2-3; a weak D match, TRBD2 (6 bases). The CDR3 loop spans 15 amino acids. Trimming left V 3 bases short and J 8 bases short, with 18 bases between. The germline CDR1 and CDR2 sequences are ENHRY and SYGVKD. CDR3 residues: CAISDLTSMTATQYF. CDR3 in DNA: TGTGCCATCAGTGATTTGACTAGTATGACGGCTACGCAGTATTTT.